This entry lists 27 T cell receptor beta chains sequenced from one sample in a study of T cell responses to AZD1222 COVID-19 vaccine. Only in-frame clones appear in the TCRdb table, and some are missing; sequencing was by immunoSEQ multiplex PCR. The table lists around 78,000 clones, 85% to 90% of them singletons. The input for sequencing was peripheral blood, taken 28 days after the second AZD1222 dose. The receptors come from an adult who received the AZD1222 COVID-19 vaccine.

V and J are TRBV6-1 and TRBJ1-5, with D possibly being TRBD1 (6 bases). V gave up 3 bases and J gave up 9 bases, with 21 bases separating them. CDR1 is MNHNS, CDR2 SASEGT, per germline. This CDR3 region has 16 residues. The CDR3 region has the DNA TGTGCCAGCAGTGACGAAAGGAATAGGGGGGACTCGCCCCAGCATTTT. Its protein is CASSDERNRGDSPQHF.

This clone showed up just once. The rearrangement links TRBV6-1 to TRBJ1-2; D gene uncertain. Germline CDR1 MNHNS, CDR2 SASEGT. The CDR3 runs to 12 residues. V was pared by 5 bases and J by 8 bases, with 12 bases between. The CDR3 here is CASSSESPGYTF. In nucleotides, the CDR3 is TGTGCCAGCAGTTCGGAAAGTCCCGGCTACACCTTC.

This clone showed up just once. The rearrangement links TRBV5-1 to TRBJ2-1, with a weak D call TRBD2 (6 bases). Germline-derived CDR1 and CDR2 are SGHRS and YFSETQ. V lost 4 bases to trimming and J lost 1 base, with 12 bases between them. The CDR3 sequence is 15 residues long. CDR3 protein: CASSRDSTSYNEQFF. DNA for the CDR3: TGCGCCAGCAGCCGGGACTCCACTTCCTACAATGAGCAGTTCTTC.

V gene TRBV30 combines with J gene TRBJ2-7; tentatively, D is TRBD1 (5 bases). The CDR3 spans 14 residues. V dropped 2 bases and J dropped 0 bases, with 11 bases sitting between them. The germline CDR1 and CDR2 sequences are GTSNPN and SVGIG (reference sequence). The CDR3: CAWSLQGSSYEQYF. The DNA for the CDR3 is TGTGCCTGGAGTTTGCAGGGATCCTCCTACGAGCAGTACTTC.

The chain combines TRBV29-1 with TRBJ1-1, with TRBD1 matching 11 bases. Germline values: CDR1 SQVTM, CDR2 ANQGSEA. J was trimmed by 4 bases and V by 6 bases; bases with no gene match: 10. The CDR3 extends over 15 amino acids. In DNA, the CDR3 is TGCAGCGTGAGCGAATCCGGGACAGGGGGCACTGAAGCTTTCTTT. Translated, it gives CSVSESGTGGTEAFF. Complete variable domain (other parts from reference TRBV29-1 and TRBJ1-1): SAVISQKPSRDICQRGTSLTIQCQVDSQVTMMFWYRQQPGQSLTLIATANQGSEATYESGFVIDKFPISRPNLTFSTLTVSNMSPEDSSIYLCSVSESGTGGTEAFFGQGTRLTVV.

V is TRBV16 and J is TRBJ1-5, with a weak D call TRBD1 (5 bases). Trimming shortened V by 2 bases and J by 6 bases, and 14 bases separated the two germline ends. Germline values: CDR1 KGHSY, CDR2 FQNENV. The CDR3 runs 15 residues. For the CDR3, the DNA is TGTGCCAGCAGCCAACAGGGAGGAGCTGGTCAGCCCCAGCATTTT. It is translated as CASSQQGGAGQPQHF.

The J gene is TRBJ2-3, the V gene TRBV11-3; TRBD2 matches at 8 bases. The CDR3 length is 14 residues. Germline-derived CDR1 and CDR2 are SGHNT and YENEEA. J gave up 2 bases and V 5 bases, and 3 bases lay outside the gene matches. CDR3 nucleotide sequence: TGTGCCAGCAGCGGCGGGGGGCCCACAGATACGCAGTATTTT. Its protein is CASSGGGPTDTQYF.

This clone has only one observation. The gene calls are TRBV28 and TRBJ2-7; a weak D match, TRBD1 (5 bases). This CDR3 spans 13 amino acids. Germline V gene data show CDR1 as MDHEN and CDR2 as SYDVKM. Trimming left V 3 bases short and J 5 bases short, with 11 bases between. CDR3 DNA sequence: TGTGCCAGCAGTTTTAGGGGAAATAACGAGCAGTACTTC. It codes for CASSFRGNNEQYF.

The chain combines TRBV5-1 with TRBJ2-2, with D perhaps matching TRBD2 (5 bases). Germline CDR1 is SGHRS and CDR2 is YFSETQ. Trimming took off 6 bases at V and 2 bases at J, with 11 bases between the two ends. The CDR3 is 14 residues long. The CDR3 is CASIPSPNTGELFF. CDR3 bases: TGCGCCAGCATACCTAGCCCAAACACCGGGGAGCTGTTTTTT. Based on the CDR3 plus reference TRBV5-1 and TRBJ2-2, the full variable domain is KAGVTQTPRYLIKTRGQQVTLSCSPISGHRSVSWYQQTPGQGLQFLFEYFSETQRNKGNFPGRFSGRQFSNSRSEMNVSTLELGDSALYLCASIPSPNTGELFFGEGSRLTVL.

The chain employs TRBV6-1 and TRBJ1-1; possible D gene TRBD1, 5 bases. The CDR3 spans 15 residues. Looked up from germline, CDR1 is MNHNS and CDR2 is SASEGT. With 3 bases removed from V and 7 bases from J, the gap between germline ends came to 18 bases. DNA for the CDR3: TGTGCCAGCAGTGAGCAGAAGGTCTCAGGGCATGAAGCTTTCTTT. It encodes CASSEQKVSGHEAFF.

The chain recombines TRBV11-3 with TRBJ1-1, with unresolved D. The length of the CDR3 is 14 residues. The V gene's germline CDR1 is SGHNT and CDR2 YENEEA. V was shortened by 4 bases and J by 8 bases, with 17 bases between the two germline ends. CDR3: CASSSGFRPSEAFF. CDR3 DNA sequence: TGTGCCAGCAGCTCCGGGTTCCGTCCATCGGAAGCTTTCTTT.

The rearrangement joins TRBV5-4 to TRBJ1-1; TRBD1 is a possible D gene (6 bases). The CDR3 totals 14 residues. Trimming took off 2 bases at V and 7 bases at J, with 15 bases between the two ends. CDR1 is SGHNT, CDR2 YYREEE, per germline (reference sequence). The CDR3: CASSFKGGRVEAFF. CDR3 DNA sequence: TGTGCCAGCAGCTTTAAGGGGGGTAGAGTTGAAGCTTTCTTT.

The genes are TRBV7-8 and TRBJ2-4; D is perhaps TRBD1 or TRBD2 (5 bases each). The CDR3 covers 15 residues. Trimming removed 0 bases from V and 12 bases from J, with 18 bases in between. CDR1 is SGHVS, CDR2 FQNEAQ, per germline. The CDR3 protein is CASSLAGLREQPQYF. DNA of the CDR3: TGTGCCAGCAGCTTAGCGGGGCTGAGGGAGCAACCTCAGTACTTC.

The gene calls are TRBV4-1 and TRBJ1-1; D is ambiguous. Germline V gene lookup returns CDR1 MGHRA and CDR2 YSYEKL. The CDR3 has 15 residues. Trimming cost V 3 bases and J 6 bases, with 17 bases left between them. CDR3 coding DNA: TGCGCCAGCAGCCAGACGTTCATCATTCGGGCTGAAGCTTTCTTT. It codes for CASSQTFIIRAEAFF.

The chain has TRBV5-6 and TRBJ2-7, with TRBD1 matching over 9 bases. Germline V gene sequence: CDR1 SGHDT, CDR2 YYEEEE. The CDR3 has 17 amino acids. The J segment lost 4 bases and the V segment lost 1 base, leaving 12 bases of the junction unmatched. CDR3 bases: TGTGCCAGCAGCTTGTGGAGATCAACAGGGGGCGGGTACGAGCAGTACTTC. Its protein product is CASSLWRSTGGGYEQYF.

The chain uses TRBV4-3 and TRBJ2-7, with TRBD1 identical over 8 bases. Germline trimming cut 3 bases from V and 5 bases from J; bases unmatched to any gene: 9. The germline V gene encodes CDR1 LGHNA and CDR2 YSLEER. This CDR3 has 15 residues. CDR3 loop: CASSQARTGRDEQYF. CDR3 nucleotides: TGCGCCAGCAGCCAGGCCCGGACAGGGCGTGACGAGCAGTACTTC.

The chain combines TRBV9 with TRBJ1-2; a weak D match, TRBD1 (5 bases). V dropped 4 bases and J dropped 7 bases, with 14 bases sitting between them. Germline CDR1 reads SGDLS; CDR2 reads YYNGEE. This CDR3 comprises 13 residues. CDR3 nucleotides: TGTGCCAGCAGCCCAGGGACGAGGTCTGGCTACACCTTC. As protein: CASSPGTRSGYTF.

This rearrangement joins TRBV3-1 (or the pseudogene TRBV3-2) to TRBJ2-7, with TRBD2 as a possible D gene (6 bases). CDR1 and CDR2 (germline): LGHDT, YNNKEL (reference sequence). The CDR3 has 12 residues. The V and J ends lost 5 bases and 6 bases respectively, with 11 bases between them. CDR3 loop: CASSTGELEQYF. The CDR3 nucleotides read TGTGCCAGCAGCACGGGGGAACTCGAGCAGTACTTC.

The chain is built from TRBV6-6 and TRBJ1-3; D is undetermined. The V end was cut by 6 bases, the J end by 0 bases, with 15 bases between. Germline values: CDR1 MNHNY, CDR2 SVGAGI (reference sequence). There are 16 residues in the CDR3. CDR3 loop: CASSPGRALSGNTIYF. The CDR3, as DNA: TGTGCCAGCAGCCCCGGACGGGCACTCTCTGGAAACACCATATATTTT.

The J gene is TRBJ2-2, the V gene TRBV9; either TRBD1 or TRBD2 may fit D (6 bases each). V gave up 4 bases and J gave up 1 base, with 11 bases separating them. The CDR3 consists of 15 residues. In germline, CDR1 is SGDLS, CDR2 YYNGEE. CDR3 in amino acids: CASSRGGQNTGELFF. In nucleotides, the CDR3 is TGTGCCAGCAGCAGAGGGGGGCAGAACACCGGGGAGCTGTTTTTT.

This chain connects TRBV7-2 to TRBJ1-1; D gene ambiguous. Germline V gene lookup returns CDR1 SGHTA and CDR2 FQGNSA. This CDR3 has 14 amino acids. V lost 5 bases to trimming and J lost 0 bases, with 10 bases between them. This chain's CDR3 is CASSKTGVNTEAFF. The CDR3 region has the DNA TGTGCCAGCAGCAAAACCGGAGTGAACACTGAAGCTTTCTTT. Complete variable domain (other parts from reference TRBV7-2 and TRBJ1-1): GAGVSQSPSNKVTEKGKDVELRCDPISGHTALYWYRQSLGQGLEFLIYFQGNSAPDKSGLPSDRFSAERTGGSVSTLTIQRTQQEDSAVYLCASSKTGVNTEAFFGQGTRLTVV.

V and J are TRBV5-1 and TRBJ2-3, with D perhaps matching TRBD1 (6 bases). Trimming shortened V by 3 bases and J by 0 bases, and 14 bases separated the two germline ends. The CDR3 consists of 16 residues. Germline V gene sequence: CDR1 SGHRS, CDR2 YFSETQ. CDR3 amino acids: CASSSAAGASTDTQYF. For the CDR3, the DNA is TGCGCCAGCAGCTCAGCGGCAGGGGCTAGCACAGATACGCAGTATTTT.

This clone appeared once. The rearrangement joins TRBV7-9 to TRBJ2-7, with D tentatively TRBD1 or TRBD2 (6 bases each). The germline CDR1 and CDR2 sequences are SEHNR and FQNEAQ (reference sequence). The CDR3 runs 14 residues. With 7 bases removed from V and 4 bases from J, the gap between germline ends came to 17 bases. The CDR3 is CASTVRGGTYEQYF. The CDR3 bases are TGTGCCAGCACCGTGAGAGGGGGGACATACGAGCAGTACTTC.

The chain has TRBV25-1 and TRBJ1-6, with 8 bases that match TRBD1. CDR1 is MGHDK, CDR2 SYGVNS, per germline. The trim removed 7 bases at V and 7 bases at J, leaving 6 bases unmatched. The CDR3 covers 14 residues. The CDR3 region has the DNA TGTGCCAGCACATCCCGACAGGGGAATTCACCCCTCCACTTT. It specifies CASTSRQGNSPLHF.

The chain carries TRBV7-2 and TRBJ2-1; unclear D gene. CDR3 length: 12 residues. Trimming cost V 2 bases and J 15 bases, with 14 bases left between them. The germline V gene encodes CDR1 SGHTA and CDR2 FQGNSA. CDR3 sequence: CASSLSAFVRFF. In nucleotides, the CDR3 is TGTGCCAGCAGCTTATCGGCTTTCGTTCGGTTCTTC.

The chain carries TRBV3-1 (or the pseudogene TRBV3-2) and TRBJ1-6; D is uncertain. The V gene lost 1 base and the J gene lost 6 bases, with 7 bases spanning the gap. From germline, CDR1 is LGHDT and CDR2 YNNKEL (reference sequence). The CDR3 is 14 amino acids. CDR3 in amino acids: CASSQVLFNSPLHF. The CDR3 nucleotides are TGTGCCAGCAGCCAAGTGTTGTTTAATTCACCCCTCCACTTT.

This clone has a single count. This chain uses TRBV6-5 with TRBJ2-7; D possibly corresponds to TRBD1 (6 bases). The length of the CDR3 is 13 residues. The germline V gene encodes CDR1 MNHEY and CDR2 SVGAGI. V gave up 2 bases and J gave up 5 bases, with 10 bases separating them. This chain's CDR3 is CASSYGGGNEQYF. CDR3 sequence (DNA): TGTGCCAGCAGTTACGGGGGCGGCAACGAGCAGTACTTC.